Sequencing of this T cell receptor (beta chain) was carried out in a study of T cell changes during pregnancy in multiple sclerosis. Libraries were prepared by immunoSEQ multiplex PCR; TCRdb keeps only in-frame clonotypes and omits some of them. The sample shows around 80,000 clones, about 90% of them seen only once. Germline loops: CDR1 SGHTA, CDR2 FQGNSA. This CDR3 spans 18 amino acids. Trimming removed 5 bases from V and 1 base from J; junction bases left unmatched: 5. This chain links TRBV7-2 with TRBJ2-6, with 13 nucleotides matching TRBD2. The TCR was taken from a female donor with multiple sclerosis, enrolled in a pregnancy study. The material was peripheral blood, obtained before pregnancy. In DNA, the CDR3 is TGTGCCAGCAGCCCCACTAGCGGGAGGGGATCTGGGGCCAACGTCCTGACTTTC. Protein sequence: CASSPTSGRGSGANVLTF. The whole variable domain, remainder taken from reference TRBV7-2 and TRBJ2-6, is GAGVSQSPSNKVTEKGKDVELRCDPISGHTALYWYRQSLGQGLEFLIYFQGNSAPDKSGLPSDRFSAERTGGSVSTLTIQRTQQEDSAVYLCASSPTSGRGSGANVLTFGAGSRLTVL.